This entry concerns a single TCR beta chain. Its antigen remains unidentified. V shed 0 bases and J shed 5 bases, with 12 bases lying between them. This CDR3 is 14 amino acids long. CDR1 is SGHRS, CDR2 YFSETQ, per germline. The record originates from a study of identical twins. Broader study findings: Zero-insertion analyses could be partly confounded by invariant MAIT and iNKT cells. Memory repertoires showed no such pattern, whereas abundant cord blood beta clonotypes carried fewer insertions.

A universal primer site was incorporated via template switching, and the cDNA contained unique molecular identifiers. TCRdb itself ran the 5' RACE reads through MiXCR, one entry per CDR3 protein. The sample includes about 490,000 distinct CDR3 sequences, roughly 15% of them seen just once. This sample also belongs to another study, concerning yellow fever vaccine responses in identical twins.

This clonotype originated in a woman under 30 in good health. V gene TRBV5-1 combines with J gene TRBJ2-7, with a weak D call TRBD1 (5 bases). The source material was CD4+ T cells sorted from blood. CDR3 in amino acids: CASSLAGRADEQYF. For the CDR3, the DNA is TGCGCCAGCAGCTTGGCAGGCAGGGCGGACGAGCAGTACTTC.